Included here is one T cell receptor beta chain sequence, with context. This entry is derived from a study of T cell changes during pregnancy in multiple sclerosis. The CDR3 has 12 residues. V gave up 1 base and J gave up 11 bases, with 12 bases separating them. Germline loops: CDR1 SGHTA, CDR2 FQGNSA. Clones were read by immunoSEQ multiplex PCR, and TCRdb kept only the in-frame ones, dropping some. The sample lists around 84,000 clones, approximately 95% occurring once. The chain has TRBV7-2 and TRBJ2-7; the D gene is possibly TRBD2 (5 bases). The origin of this receptor is a female donor in good health, enrolled as a control in a pregnancy study. Sequenced here: peripheral blood, sampled in the second trimester of pregnancy. The CDR3 bases are TGTGCCAGCAGCTTAGACGTTGGACTCGAGTACTTC. Translating it yields CASSLDVGLEYF.